This record looks at one TCR beta chain sequence and its context. V was cut by 5 bases and J by 5 bases, with 24 bases left in between. The CDR3 totals 18 residues. Per the germline V gene, CDR1 is SEHNR and CDR2 is FQNEAQ (reference sequence). Profiling relied on immunoSEQ multiplex PCR, and the TCRdb table lists in-frame clones only, not all of them. The sample yields around 52,000 clones, approximately 90% seen once. This sample was included in a study of control samples from healthy donors and cancer patients. The V and J genes are TRBV7-9 and TRBJ2-2; D may be TRBD1 or TRBD2 (7 bases each). The sequencing sample was made of PBMCs. This clonotype was obtained from a man aged 30 to 39 with colorectal cancer. The CDR3: CASSNWGGDSYNTGELFF. CDR3 coding DNA: TGTGCCAGCAGCAATTGGGGAGGGGACAGCTACAATACCGGGGAGCTGTTTTTT.